This T cell receptor (beta chain) was sequenced for a study of T-cell memory formation after mild COVID-19. TCRdb used MiXCR to reprocess the 5' RACE reads, holding one entry per CDR3 protein. The sample consists of roughly 610,000 distinct CDR3 sequences, around 15% of them appearing once. The germline V gene encodes CDR1 SGHDT and CDR2 YYEEEE. V was cut by 1 base and J by 4 bases, with 11 bases left in between. The CDR3 extends over 14 amino acids. This TCR derives from an adult woman who had mild COVID-19 (a few samples of this study predate the infection). Cell type and time point are not known. Input material: PBMCs or a T cell subset sorted from them (not recorded which). The V gene is TRBV5-6, the J gene TRBJ1-2; no clear D gene. CDR3 nucleotide sequence: TGTGCCAGCAGCTTGTCGGTCAGGACCTATGGCTACACCTTC. Amino acid sequence: CASSLSVRTYGYTF.